These 4 T cell receptor beta chains share one sample of origin, sequenced in a study of blood T cells in healthy people across ages. A second 7 to 11 cycle PCR used barcoded and J-beta primers. TCRdb independently ran MiXCR on the 5' RACE reads; one entry per CDR3 protein. Here the sample spans around 1,700,000 distinct CDR3 sequences, approximately 30% being singletons. Specimen: blood. These receptors were collected from a woman in her twenties or thirties in good health.

In its sample, this clonotype was seen a few times. This chain connects TRBV6-6 to TRBJ2-5, with D unresolved. The germline CDR1 and CDR2 sequences are MNHNY and SVGAGI (reference sequence). CDR3 length equals 13 residues. Trimming removed 2 bases at V and 1 base at J, with 5 bases between. DNA for the CDR3: TGTGCCAGCAGTTACACGACCCAAGAGACCCAGTACTTC. As protein: CASSYTTQETQYF.

This chain joins TRBV29-1 and TRBJ1-1; TRBD1 is a possible D gene (5 bases). The CDR3 has 10 residues. Germline CDR1 is SQVTM and CDR2 is ANQGSEA. The V end was cut by 5 bases, the J end by 9 bases, with 10 bases between. The CDR3 region is CSVLSGKAFF. DNA for the CDR3: TGCAGCGTTCTTTCAGGGAAAGCTTTCTTT.

This clonotype was recorded once. A much larger clone differs by one base, so this may be a read error. This sequence joins TRBV29-1 and TRBJ2-1, with D unresolved. Trimming took 6 bases from V and 9 from J, leaving 9 bases between them. The CDR3 runs to 10 residues. In germline, CDR1 is SQVTM, CDR2 ANQGSEA. The CDR3 nucleotides are TGCAGCGTCAGAGCGAGTGAGCAGTTCTTC. It yields the protein CSVRASEQFF.

This clonotype occurred a few times. CDR3 protein: CASSQDLRGSGANVLTF. DNA of the CDR3: TGTGCCAGCAGCCAAGATCTCAGAGGCTCTGGGGCCAACGTCCTGACTTTC. V is TRBV3-1 and J is TRBJ2-6; no definite D call. There are 17 residues in the CDR3. The germline CDR1 and CDR2 sequences are LGHDT and YNNKEL (reference sequence). With 0 bases removed from V and 0 bases from J, the gap between germline ends came to 9 bases.